The sequence of this TCR beta chain was determined in a study of shared clonotypes between healthy human individuals. Whole-study context: In total, the donors were a couple of women and three men aged 18 to 49.

Every immunoSEQ plate was one replicate of a subset's evenly spread DNA. Clones were read by immunoSEQ multiplex PCR, and TCRdb kept only the in-frame ones, dropping some. The data contain around 300,000 clones, around 87% of them singletons. This CDR3 has 15 residues. V was pared by 4 bases and J by 7 bases, with 11 bases of the junction left unmatched. Per germline, CDR1 SGHRS and CDR2 YFSETQ. The receptor's source is a man aged 18 to 29 in good health. The sample was memory CD8+ T cells sorted from blood. The subset denotes: CD45RO+ cells pooled with CCR7-negative TemRA cells. J is TRBJ2-7 and V is TRBV5-1, with TRBD2 matching 10 bases. The DNA of the CDR3 is TGCGCCAGCAGCATTAGCGGGGGGCTTATACGGGAGCAGTACTTC. Its translation is CASSISGGLIREQYF.